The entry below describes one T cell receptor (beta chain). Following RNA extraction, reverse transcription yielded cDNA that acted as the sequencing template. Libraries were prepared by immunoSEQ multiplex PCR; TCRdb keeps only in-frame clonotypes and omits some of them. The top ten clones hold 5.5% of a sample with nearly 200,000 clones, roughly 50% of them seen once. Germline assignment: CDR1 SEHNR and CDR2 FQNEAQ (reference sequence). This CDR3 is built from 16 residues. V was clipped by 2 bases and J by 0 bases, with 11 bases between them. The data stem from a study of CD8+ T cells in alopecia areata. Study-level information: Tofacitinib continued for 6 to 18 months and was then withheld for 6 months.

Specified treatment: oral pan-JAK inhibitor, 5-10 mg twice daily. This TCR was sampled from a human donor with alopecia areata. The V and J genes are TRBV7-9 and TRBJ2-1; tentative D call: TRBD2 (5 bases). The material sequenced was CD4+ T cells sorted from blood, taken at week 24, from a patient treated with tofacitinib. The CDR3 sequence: CASSLNAGSSYNEQFF. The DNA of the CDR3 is TGTGCCAGCAGCTTAAATGCGGGCAGCTCCTACAATGAGCAGTTCTTC.